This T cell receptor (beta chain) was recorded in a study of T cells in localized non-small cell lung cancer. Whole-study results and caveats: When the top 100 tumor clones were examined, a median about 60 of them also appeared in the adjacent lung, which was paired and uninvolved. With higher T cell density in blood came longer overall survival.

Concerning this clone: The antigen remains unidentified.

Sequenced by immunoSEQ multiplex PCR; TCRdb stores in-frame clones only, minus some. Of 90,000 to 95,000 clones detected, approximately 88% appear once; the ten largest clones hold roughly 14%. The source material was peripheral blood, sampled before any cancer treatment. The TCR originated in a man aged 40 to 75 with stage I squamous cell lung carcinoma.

CDR3 protein: CASSVDYSGANTEAFF. CDR3 nucleotides: TGTGCCAGCAGCGTAGACTATAGCGGGGCGAACACTGAAGCTTTCTTT. This chain joins TRBV9 and TRBJ1-1; weak D call: TRBD1 (5 bases). The V gene's germline CDR1 is SGDLS and CDR2 YYNGEE. The CDR3 is 16 residues long. Trimming cost V 0 bases and J 1 base, with 13 bases left between them.